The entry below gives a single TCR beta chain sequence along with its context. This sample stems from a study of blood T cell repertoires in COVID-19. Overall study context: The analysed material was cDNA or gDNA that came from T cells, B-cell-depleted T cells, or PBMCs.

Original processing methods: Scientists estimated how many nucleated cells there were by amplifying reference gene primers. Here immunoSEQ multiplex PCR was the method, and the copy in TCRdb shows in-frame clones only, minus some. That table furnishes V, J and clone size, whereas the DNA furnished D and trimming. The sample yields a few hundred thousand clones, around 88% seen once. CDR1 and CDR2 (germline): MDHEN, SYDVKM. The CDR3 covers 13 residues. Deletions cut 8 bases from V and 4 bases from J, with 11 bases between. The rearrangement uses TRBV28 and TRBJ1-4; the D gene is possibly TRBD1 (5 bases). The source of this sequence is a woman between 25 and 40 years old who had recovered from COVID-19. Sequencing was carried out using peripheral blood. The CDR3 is CASQRDGNEKLFF. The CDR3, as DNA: TGTGCCAGCCAGCGGGACGGTAATGAAAAACTGTTTTTT.